Below, 26 T cell receptor beta chains from the same sample are listed, as sequenced in a study of T cell changes during pregnancy in multiple sclerosis. The repertoire was sequenced with immunoSEQ multiplex PCR; TCRdb's copy has only in-frame clones and lacks some. The table shows about 93,000 clones, with 91% occurring only once. The source was peripheral blood, collected after pregnancy. The receptors derive from a female donor in good health, enrolled as a control in a pregnancy study.

The chain combines TRBV5-1 with TRBJ2-6; D may be TRBD2 (6 bases). CDR3 length equals 15 residues. CDR1 is SGHRS and CDR2 is YFSETQ in the germline V gene. The ends were cut back, 0 bases at V and 4 bases at J, with 8 bases in the middle. For the CDR3, the DNA is TGCGCCAGCAGCTTGGAGGGAGGCGGGGCCAACGTCCTGACTTTC. This codes for CASSLEGGGANVLTF.

V is TRBV7-9 and J is TRBJ1-1, with TRBD1 matching over 7 bases. Germline lookup yields CDR1 SEHNR and CDR2 FQNEAQ (reference sequence). With V trimmed by 5 bases and J by 4 bases, 10 bases remained unmatched. The CDR3 is made up of 15 amino acids. Here the CDR3 DNA reads TGTGCCAGCAGCGTAACAGGGGCCCCCTCCACTGAAGCTTTCTTT. Translating it yields CASSVTGAPSTEAFF. Looking up the rest from reference TRBV7-9 and TRBJ1-1 gives the full variable domain: DTGVSQNPRHKITKRGQNVTFRCDPISEHNRLYWYRQTLGQGPEFLTYFQNEAQLEKSRLLSDRFSAERPKGSFSTLEIQRTEQGDSAMYLCASSVTGAPSTEAFFGQGTRLTVV.

The chain carries TRBV2 and TRBJ2-3; tentative D call: TRBD1 (5 bases). Per germline, CDR1 SNHLY and CDR2 FYNNEI. There are 13 residues in the CDR3. Between the trimmed V and J ends, which lost 6 bases and 3 bases, there was a span of 10 bases. DNA for the CDR3: TGTGCCAGCAGCTCGACAGTTACAGATACGCAGTATTTT. Translation gives CASSSTVTDTQYF.

The chain has TRBV18 and TRBJ2-1; no reliable D call. The CDR3 is 17 amino acids. The germline gives CDR1 KGHSH, CDR2 LQKENI. V lost 1 base, J lost 3 bases, and 16 bases lay in between. The CDR3 protein is CASSPLGSGANYNEQFF. In DNA form, the CDR3 reads TGTGCCAGCTCACCACTTGGTAGTGGAGCGAACTACAATGAGCAGTTCTTC.

This chain links TRBV4-3 with TRBJ1-4; the match to TRBD1 covers 9 bases. Losses at the gene ends were 0 bases for V and 0 bases for J; bases not matched to a gene: 8. Per germline, CDR1 LGHNA and CDR2 YSLEER. The CDR3 is made up of 19 amino acids. CDR3 residues: CASSQDKGTGNPTNEKLFF. CDR3 DNA sequence: TGCGCCAGCAGCCAAGATAAAGGGACAGGGAACCCAACTAATGAAAAACTGTTTTTT.

V gene TRBV6-1 combines with J gene TRBJ2-7, with 10 bases fitting TRBD1. This CDR3 has 14 residues. Trimming at V came to 6 bases and at J to 6 bases, leaving 8 bases not matched to a gene. Germline-derived CDR1 and CDR2 are MNHNS and SASEGT. The CDR3 region has the DNA TGTGCCAGCAGGGCGGACAGGGGGTCCCGCGAGCAGTACTTC. This sequence encodes CASRADRGSREQYF.

This sequence joins TRBV2 and TRBJ1-2; D is undetermined. From germline, CDR1 is SNHLY and CDR2 FYNNEI. The CDR3 contains 13 residues. V was clipped by 5 bases and J by 4 bases, with 11 bases between them. CDR3 residues: CASSYTPSYGYTF. The DNA of the CDR3 is TGTGCCAGCAGTTATACACCTTCCTATGGCTACACCTTC.

J is TRBJ2-7 and V is TRBV7-2, with TRBD1 matching over 8 bases. The CDR3 totals 13 residues. CDR1 and CDR2 (germline): SGHTA, FQGNSA. Losses at the gene ends were 5 bases for V and 5 bases for J; bases not matched to a gene: 5. The CDR3: CASSPLTGDEQYF. The DNA for the CDR3 is TGTGCCAGCAGCCCGTTGACAGGGGACGAGCAGTACTTC.

The chain combines TRBV5-6 with TRBJ2-3; TRBD2 matches 7 bases. The J segment lost 4 bases and the V segment lost 4 bases, leaving 9 bases of the junction unmatched. The CDR3 has 15 amino acids. From germline, CDR1 is SGHDT and CDR2 YYEEEE. CDR3 in amino acids: CASSPGGSMADTQYF. The CDR3 DNA reads TGTGCCAGCAGCCCGGGAGGCAGTATGGCAGATACGCAGTATTTT. Complete variable domain (other parts from reference TRBV5-6 and TRBJ2-3): DAGVTQSPTHLIKTRGQQVTLRCSPKSGHDTVSWYQQALGQGPQFIFQYYEEEERQRGNFPDRFSGHQFPNYSSELNVNALLLGDSALYLCASSPGGSMADTQYFGPGTRLTVL.

V is TRBV4-1 and J is TRBJ1-6, with D possibly TRBD1 on 5 matching bases. Trimming left V 1 base short and J 0 bases short, with 22 bases between. This CDR3 comprises 21 residues. The germline CDR1 and CDR2 sequences are MGHRA and YSYEKL. The CDR3 DNA reads TGCGCCAGCAGCCAAGTGGCAAAGGAGGGACGGTCGGGCTCCTATAATTCACCCCTCCACTTT. Translating gives CASSQVAKEGRSGSYNSPLHF.

J is TRBJ2-6 and V is TRBV6-6, with no clear D. The V and J ends lost 4 bases and 4 bases respectively, with 11 bases between them. CDR1 and CDR2 (germline): MNHNY, SVGAGI (reference sequence). The CDR3 has 15 residues. CDR3 region: CASSSQETGANVLTF. The CDR3 coding sequence is TGTGCCAGCAGTTCGCAGGAAACCGGGGCCAACGTCCTGACTTTC.

This chain uses TRBV28 with TRBJ1-1; D is uncertain. Germline V gene sequence: CDR1 MDHEN, CDR2 SYDVKM. The length of the CDR3 is 11 residues. V was clipped by 1 base and J by 11 bases, with 8 bases between them. CDR3 in DNA: TGTGCCAGCAGTTTATACGGGGAGGCTTTCTTT. Amino acid sequence: CASSLYGEAFF.

This clone was seen a single time. The rearrangement joins TRBV27 to TRBJ2-1; tentative D call: TRBD1 (6 bases). V gave up 9 bases and J gave up 4 bases, with 22 bases separating them. In germline, CDR1 is MNHEY, CDR2 SMNVEV (reference sequence). This CDR3 is built from 16 residues. In DNA form, the CDR3 reads TGTGCCAGTCACCTTTCCGGGCCGGGGACATACAATGAGCAGTTCTTC. Translation gives CASHLSGPGTYNEQFF.

This clone showed up just a few times. V is TRBV18 and J is TRBJ1-3, with D possibly matching TRBD1 (6 bases). The germline V and J ends were trimmed by 6 bases and 0 bases, with 18 bases remaining between them. This CDR3 contains 17 residues. Germline CDR1 reads KGHSH; CDR2 reads LQKENI. The CDR3 region is CASSPIGGPDSGNTIYF. CDR3 DNA sequence: TGTGCCAGCTCCCCCATCGGGGGGCCTGACTCTGGAAACACCATATATTTT.

J is TRBJ2-3 and V is TRBV5-1; 7 positions match TRBD1. Germline loops: CDR1 SGHRS, CDR2 YFSETQ. The CDR3 contains 15 residues. Losses at the gene ends were 4 bases for V and 2 bases for J; bases not matched to a gene: 7. Written as DNA, the CDR3 is TGCGCCAGCAGCCCCACGGGGACAGCCACAGATACGCAGTATTTT. As protein: CASSPTGTATDTQYF.

V and J are TRBV6-1 and TRBJ1-1; tentatively, D is TRBD1 (6 bases). The V gene lost 6 bases and the J gene lost 11 bases, with 16 bases spanning the gap. Germline lookup yields CDR1 MNHNS and CDR2 SASEGT. CDR3 size: 12 residues. The CDR3 here is CASSISRGSAFF. DNA for the CDR3: TGTGCCAGCAGCATCTCCAGGGGTTCGGCTTTCTTT.

V gene TRBV9 combines with J gene TRBJ1-2; the match to TRBD1 covers 7 bases. This CDR3 is 13 amino acids long. J lost 5 bases, V lost 3 bases, and 4 bases had no gene match. The germline gives CDR1 SGDLS, CDR2 YYNGEE. CDR3 amino acids: CASSAGTAYGYTF. The CDR3 region has the DNA TGTGCCAGCAGCGCAGGGACAGCTTATGGCTACACCTTC.

The chain carries TRBV7-9 and TRBJ1-1; D unclear. In germline, CDR1 is SEHNR, CDR2 FQNEAQ (reference sequence). The CDR3 is 13 amino acids. V lost 4 bases and J 0 bases, leaving 6 bases between the germline ends. The CDR3 loop reads CASSSSMNTEAFF. CDR3 sequence (DNA): TGTGCCAGCAGCTCTAGTATGAACACTGAAGCTTTCTTT.

In the case of this clone: The sample carries other DNA sequences with the same CDR3. The chain recombines TRBV7-9 with TRBJ1-4; D gene uncertain. Trimming cost V 6 bases and J 5 bases, with 7 bases left between them. Germline V gene sequence: CDR1 SEHNR, CDR2 FQNEAQ (reference sequence). The CDR3 has 12 amino acids. CDR3 loop: CASSPRNEKLFF. The DNA for the CDR3 is TGTGCCAGCAGTCCGCGGAATGAAAAACTGTTTTTT.

The chain combines TRBV4-1 with TRBJ1-2; TRBD1 is a possible D gene (5 bases). V lost 3 bases to trimming and J lost 2 bases, with 19 bases between them. Germline CDR1 is MGHRA and CDR2 is YSYEKL. The length of the CDR3 is 17 residues. CDR3 nucleotides: TGCGCCAGCAGCCATGGTGGGGCCGACCCTCGGAACTATGGCTACACCTTC. Protein: CASSHGGADPRNYGYTF.

Comment on this clone: The identical CDR3 is also encoded by other nucleotide sequences in the sample. The chain joins TRBV29-1 to TRBJ2-1; 9 bases align to TRBD2. The V gene end was trimmed by 0 bases and the J gene end by 7 bases; junction bases not matched to a gene: 7. CDR1 and CDR2 from the germline V gene are SQVTM and ANQGSEA. The CDR3 covers 15 residues. CDR3 DNA: TGCAGCGTTGAAGATTCGAGCGGGGGGAAGAATGAGCAGTTCTTC. Its translation: CSVEDSSGGKNEQFF.

The chain couples TRBV19 to TRBJ1-5; 7 nucleotides agree with TRBD1. Germline assignment: CDR1 LNHDA and CDR2 SQIVND (reference sequence). There are 15 residues in the CDR3. Trimming removed 4 bases from V and 6 bases from J; junction bases left unmatched: 9. CDR3 sequence: CASSTQTGLGQPQHF. The CDR3 coding sequence is TGTGCCAGTAGTACCCAGACAGGGTTGGGTCAGCCCCAGCATTTT. Drawing the rest from reference TRBV19 and TRBJ1-5, the complete variable domain is DGGITQSPKYLFRKEGQNVTLSCEQNLNHDAMYWYRQDPGQGLRLIYYSQIVNDFQKGDIAEGYSVSREKKESFPLTVTSAQKNPTAFYLCASSTQTGLGQPQHFGDGTRLSIL.

This chain joins TRBV5-4 and TRBJ2-1, with a possible D match to TRBD2 (6 bases). Germline assignment: CDR1 SGHNT and CDR2 YYREEE (reference sequence). V lost 1 base and J 3 bases, leaving 11 bases between the germline ends. The CDR3 consists of 15 residues. The CDR3 DNA sequence: TGTGCCAGCAGCTTGCCGCGGGGTGTCTACAATGAGCAGTTCTTC. Translated: CASSLPRGVYNEQFF.

The J gene is TRBJ1-1, the V gene TRBV7-9; D is uncertain. Germline values: CDR1 SEHNR, CDR2 FQNEAQ (reference sequence). This CDR3 region has 13 residues. The germline V and J ends were trimmed by 4 bases and 4 bases, with 10 bases remaining between them. CDR3 sequence reads: CASSSPGSTEAFF. In DNA form, the CDR3 reads TGTGCCAGCAGCTCACCGGGTTCCACTGAAGCTTTCTTT.

The V gene is TRBV6-5, the J gene TRBJ2-2, with D unclear. This CDR3 contains 14 residues. V lost 4 bases to trimming and J lost 0 bases, with 6 bases between them. Germline CDR1 and CDR2: MNHEY and SVGAGI. This CDR3 reads CASSLHPNTGELFF. CDR3 nucleotide sequence: TGTGCCAGCAGTTTACACCCGAACACCGGGGAGCTGTTTTTT.

This chain connects TRBV6-6 to TRBJ1-6; maybe TRBD1 (6 bases). CDR3 size: 13 residues. Germline CDR1 reads MNHNY; CDR2 reads SVGAGI (reference sequence). V was clipped by 6 bases and J by 10 bases, with 13 bases between them. This CDR3 is CASRLQGGSPLHF. In nucleotides, the CDR3 is TGTGCCAGCAGGCTACAGGGCGGATCACCCCTCCACTTT.